The 5 T cell receptor beta chains presented below share a single source sample, sequenced in a study of vaccination effects on CD4 cells after COVID-19. Profiling relied on immunoSEQ multiplex PCR, and the TCRdb table lists in-frame clones only, not all of them. The sample shows roughly 14,000 clones, over 60% of them seen only once. Peptide-pool stimulation followed by sequencing identified expanded antigen-specific CD4+ clonotypes in the ViraFEST assay. Culture lasted about nine days before CD4+ T cell isolation. Participants got two doses of BNT162b2 or mRNA-1273 vaccine. Their target antigens are unknown. The material was CD4+ T cells from PBMCs cultured with SARS-CoV-2 spike peptides, obtained after COVID-19 vaccination. Receptors were obtained from a human donor who received a COVID-19 vaccine.

V usage is TRBV29-1 and J usage is TRBJ1-4, with 8 nucleotides matching TRBD1. The CDR3 length is 14 residues. In germline, CDR1 is SQVTM, CDR2 ANQGSEA. With 1 base clipped from V and 6 bases from J, the junction kept 4 bases outside the gene matches. CDR3: CSVEGPGQDEKLFF. As DNA, the CDR3 is TGCAGCGTTGAAGGTCCGGGACAGGATGAAAAACTGTTTTTT.

The gene calls are TRBV27 and TRBJ2-7; perhaps TRBD1 as D (6 bases). The V end was cut by 3 bases, the J end by 1 base, with 10 bases between. The CDR3 runs 14 residues. The germline CDR1 and CDR2 sequences are MNHEY and SMNVEV (reference sequence). CDR3 amino acids: CASSLGRGSYEQYF. CDR3 sequence (DNA): TGTGCCAGCAGTTTGGGCAGGGGTTCCTACGAGCAGTACTTC.

This clone turned up a few times. V and J are TRBV29-1 and TRBJ1-2; perhaps TRBD1 as D (5 bases). The CDR3 runs to 11 residues. Germline loops: CDR1 SQVTM, CDR2 ANQGSEA. With 5 bases removed from V and 6 bases from J, the gap between germline ends came to 10 bases. The CDR3 bases are TGCAGCGTTCGGGGCGGGGATGGCTACACCTTC. This translates into CSVRGGDGYTF.

The chain couples TRBV3-1 (or the pseudogene TRBV3-2) to TRBJ2-7; D is uncertain. The CDR3 loop spans 14 amino acids. Germline-derived CDR1 and CDR2 are LGHDT and YNNKEL (reference sequence). The V end was cut by 1 base, the J end by 0 bases, with 7 bases between. The CDR3 is CASSQVSTSYEQYF. The CDR3 DNA reads as TGTGCCAGCAGCCAAGTCTCTACCTCCTACGAGCAGTACTTC.

The chain uses TRBV11-2 and TRBJ2-3; D ambiguous. The CDR3 spans 12 residues. Germline-derived CDR1 and CDR2 are SGHAT and FQNNGV. Trimming pared 4 bases from V and 0 bases from J, leaving 2 bases between. CDR3 protein: CASSSSTDTQYF. The CDR3 bases are TGTGCCAGCAGCTCTAGCACAGATACGCAGTATTTT.